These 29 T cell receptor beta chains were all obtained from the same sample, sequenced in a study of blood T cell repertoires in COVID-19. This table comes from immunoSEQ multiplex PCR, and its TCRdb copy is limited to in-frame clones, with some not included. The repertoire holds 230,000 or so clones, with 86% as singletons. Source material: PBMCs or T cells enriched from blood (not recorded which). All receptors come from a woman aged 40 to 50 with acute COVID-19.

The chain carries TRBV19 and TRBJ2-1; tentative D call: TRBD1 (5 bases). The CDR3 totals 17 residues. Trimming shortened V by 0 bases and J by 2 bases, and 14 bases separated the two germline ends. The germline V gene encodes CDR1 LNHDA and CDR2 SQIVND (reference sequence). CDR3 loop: CASSIEATGITYNEQFF. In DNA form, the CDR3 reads TGTGCCAGTAGTATAGAAGCCACAGGAATAACCTACAATGAGCAGTTCTTC.

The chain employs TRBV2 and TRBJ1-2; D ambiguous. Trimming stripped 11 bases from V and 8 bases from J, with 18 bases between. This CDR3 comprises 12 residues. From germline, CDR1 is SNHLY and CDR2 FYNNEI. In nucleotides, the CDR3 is TGTGCCTCACACCGCGCGGGCTCAGGCTACACCTTC. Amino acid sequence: CASHRAGSGYTF.

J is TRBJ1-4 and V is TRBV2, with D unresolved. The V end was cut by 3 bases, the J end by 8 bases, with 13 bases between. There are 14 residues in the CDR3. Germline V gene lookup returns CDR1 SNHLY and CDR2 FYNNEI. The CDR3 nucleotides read TGTGCCAGCAGTGACGAGGGAGGTAGGGAAAAACTGTTTTTT. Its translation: CASSDEGGREKLFF.

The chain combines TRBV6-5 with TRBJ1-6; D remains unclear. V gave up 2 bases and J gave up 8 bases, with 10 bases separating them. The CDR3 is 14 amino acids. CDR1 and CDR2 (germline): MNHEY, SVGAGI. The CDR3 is CASSYTTGYSPLHF. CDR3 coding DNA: TGTGCCAGCAGTTACACGACGGGGTATTCACCCCTCCACTTT.

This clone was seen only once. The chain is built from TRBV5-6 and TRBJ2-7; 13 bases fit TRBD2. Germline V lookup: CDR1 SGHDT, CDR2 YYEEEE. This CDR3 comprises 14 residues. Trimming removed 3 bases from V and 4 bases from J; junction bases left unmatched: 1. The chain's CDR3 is CASSWTSGGYEQYF. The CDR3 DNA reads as TGTGCCAGCAGCTGGACTAGCGGGGGTTACGAGCAGTACTTC.

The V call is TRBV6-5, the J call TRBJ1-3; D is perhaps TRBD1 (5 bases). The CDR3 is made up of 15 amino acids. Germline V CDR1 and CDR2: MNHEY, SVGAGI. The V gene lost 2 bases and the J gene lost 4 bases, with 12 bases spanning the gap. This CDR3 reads CASSYQGGQGNTIYF. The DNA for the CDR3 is TGTGCCAGCAGTTACCAGGGAGGGCAGGGAAACACCATATATTTT.

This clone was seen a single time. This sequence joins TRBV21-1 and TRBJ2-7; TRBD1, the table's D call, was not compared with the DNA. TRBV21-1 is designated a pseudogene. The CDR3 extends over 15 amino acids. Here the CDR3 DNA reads TGTGCCAGCAGCACCCACGGGGACAGACGCTACGAGCAGTACTTC. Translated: CASSTHGDRRYEQYF.

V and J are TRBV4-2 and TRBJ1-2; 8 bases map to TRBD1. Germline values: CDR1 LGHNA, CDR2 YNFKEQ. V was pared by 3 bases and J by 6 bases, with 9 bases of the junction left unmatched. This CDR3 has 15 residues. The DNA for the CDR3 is TGTGCCAGCAGCCACATAAACAGGGGGGATGATGGCTACACCTTC. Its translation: CASSHINRGDDGYTF.

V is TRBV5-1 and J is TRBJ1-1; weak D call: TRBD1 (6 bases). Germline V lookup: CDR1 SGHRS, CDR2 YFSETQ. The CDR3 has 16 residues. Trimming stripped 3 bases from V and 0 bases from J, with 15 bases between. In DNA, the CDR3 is TGCGCCAGCAGCTCCACCGGACAGCCCGTGAACACTGAAGCTTTCTTT. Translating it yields CASSSTGQPVNTEAFF.

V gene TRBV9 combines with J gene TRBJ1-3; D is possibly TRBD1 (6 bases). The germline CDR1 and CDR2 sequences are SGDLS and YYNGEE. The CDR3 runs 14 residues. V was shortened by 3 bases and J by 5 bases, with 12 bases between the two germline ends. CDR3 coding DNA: TGTGCCAGCAGCGCAGGGGAATCGAGAAACACCATATATTTT. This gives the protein CASSAGESRNTIYF.

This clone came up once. The DNA for the CDR3 is TGTGCCAGCAGCCCCCCGAACAGTTATTCTAACTATGGCTACACCTTC. Translated, it gives CASSPPNSYSNYGYTF. This chain links TRBV5-4 with TRBJ1-2; no clear D gene. This CDR3 comprises 16 residues. V lost 4 bases and J 0 bases, leaving 16 bases between the germline ends. Germline assignment: CDR1 SGHNT and CDR2 YYREEE (reference sequence).

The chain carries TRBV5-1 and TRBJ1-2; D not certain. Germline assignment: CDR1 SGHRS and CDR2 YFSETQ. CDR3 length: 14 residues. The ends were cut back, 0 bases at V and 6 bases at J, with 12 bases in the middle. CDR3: CASSLDENRDGYTF. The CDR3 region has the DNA TGCGCCAGCAGCTTGGATGAGAATCGCGATGGCTACACCTTC.

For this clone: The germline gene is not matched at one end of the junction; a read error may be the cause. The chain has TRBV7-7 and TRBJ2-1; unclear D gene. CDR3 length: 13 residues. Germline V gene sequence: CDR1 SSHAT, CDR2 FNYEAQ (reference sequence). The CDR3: CASSLTQRNEQFF. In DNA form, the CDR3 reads TGTGCTAGCAGTCTCACCCAACGGAATGAGCAGTTCTTC.

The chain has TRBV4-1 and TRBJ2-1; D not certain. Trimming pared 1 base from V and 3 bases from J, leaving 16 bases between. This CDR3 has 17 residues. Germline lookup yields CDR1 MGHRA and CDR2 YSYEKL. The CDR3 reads CASSQVIRTTLYNEQFF. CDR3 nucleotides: TGCGCCAGCAGCCAAGTAATTAGAACTACCCTCTACAATGAGCAGTTCTTC.

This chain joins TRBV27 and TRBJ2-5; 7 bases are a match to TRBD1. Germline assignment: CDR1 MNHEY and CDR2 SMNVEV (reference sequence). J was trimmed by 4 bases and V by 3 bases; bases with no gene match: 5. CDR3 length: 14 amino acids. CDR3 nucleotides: TGTGCCAGCAGTTTCAAGGGGGCCCGAGAGACCCAGTACTTC. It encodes CASSFKGARETQYF.

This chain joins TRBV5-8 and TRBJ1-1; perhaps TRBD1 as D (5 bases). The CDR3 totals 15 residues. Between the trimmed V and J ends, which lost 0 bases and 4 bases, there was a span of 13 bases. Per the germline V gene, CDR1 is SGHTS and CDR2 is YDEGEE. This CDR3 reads CASSLAGFTLTEAFF. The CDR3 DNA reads TGTGCCAGCAGCTTGGCAGGGTTTACTCTCACTGAAGCTTTCTTT. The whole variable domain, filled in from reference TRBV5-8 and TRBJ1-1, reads EAGVTQSPTHLIKTRGQQATLRCSPISGHTSVYWYQQALGLGLQFLLWYDEGEERNRGNFPPRFSGRQFPNYSSELNVNALELEDSALYLCASSLAGFTLTEAFFGQGTRLTVV.

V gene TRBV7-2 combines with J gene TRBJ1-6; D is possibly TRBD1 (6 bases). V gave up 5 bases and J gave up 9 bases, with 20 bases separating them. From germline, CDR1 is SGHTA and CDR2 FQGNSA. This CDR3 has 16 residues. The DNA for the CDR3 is TGTGCCAGCAGCCCCAACCAACAGGGCGGGAGTTCACCCCTCCACTTT. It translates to CASSPNQQGGSSPLHF.

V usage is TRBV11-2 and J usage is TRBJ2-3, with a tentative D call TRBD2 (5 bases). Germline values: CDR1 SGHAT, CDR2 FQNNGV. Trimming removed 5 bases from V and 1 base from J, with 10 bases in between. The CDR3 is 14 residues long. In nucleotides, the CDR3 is TGTGCCAGCAGCCGCTCCGGGGGCACAGATACGCAGTATTTT. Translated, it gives CASSRSGGTDTQYF.

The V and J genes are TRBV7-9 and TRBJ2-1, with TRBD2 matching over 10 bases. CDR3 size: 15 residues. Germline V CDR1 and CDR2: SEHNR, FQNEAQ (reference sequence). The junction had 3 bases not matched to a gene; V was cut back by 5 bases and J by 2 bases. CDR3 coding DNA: TGTGCCAGCAGCCGTAGCGGGGGGACCTACAATGAGCAGTTCTTC. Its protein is CASSRSGGTYNEQFF.

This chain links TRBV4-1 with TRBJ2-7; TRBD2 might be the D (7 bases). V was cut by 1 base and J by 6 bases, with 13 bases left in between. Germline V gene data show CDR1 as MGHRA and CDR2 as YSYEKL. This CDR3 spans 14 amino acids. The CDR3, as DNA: TGCGCCAGCAGCCAAGGGCGGGGGCTACGCGAGCAGTACTTC. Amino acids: CASSQGRGLREQYF.

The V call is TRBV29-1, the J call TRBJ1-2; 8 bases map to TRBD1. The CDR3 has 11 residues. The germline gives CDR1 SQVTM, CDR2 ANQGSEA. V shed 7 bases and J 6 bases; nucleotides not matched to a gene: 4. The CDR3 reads CSAGTGDGYTF. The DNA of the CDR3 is TGCAGCGCAGGGACAGGCGATGGCTACACCTTC. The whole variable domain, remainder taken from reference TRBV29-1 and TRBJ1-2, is SAVISQKPSRDICQRGTSLTIQCQVDSQVTMMFWYRQQPGQSLTLIATANQGSEATYESGFVIDKFPISRPNLTFSTLTVSNMSPEDSSIYLCSAGTGDGYTFGSGTRLTVV.

The CDR3 coding sequence is TGTGCCAGCTCACCACCGGTGCAGGGAGGGACTGAAGCTTTCTTT. Its protein is CASSPPVQGGTEAFF. This chain connects TRBV18 to TRBJ1-1; D may be TRBD1 (5 bases). V lost 0 bases and J lost 5, with 13 bases in between. The CDR3 runs 15 residues. The germline gives CDR1 KGHSH, CDR2 LQKENI. The full variable domain, completed using reference TRBV18 and TRBJ1-1, is NAGVMQNPRHLVRRRGQEARLRCSPMKGHSHVYWYRQLPEEGLKFMVYLQKENIIDESGMPKERFSAEFPKEGPSILRIQQVVRGDSAAYFCASSPPVQGGTEAFFGQGTRLTVV.

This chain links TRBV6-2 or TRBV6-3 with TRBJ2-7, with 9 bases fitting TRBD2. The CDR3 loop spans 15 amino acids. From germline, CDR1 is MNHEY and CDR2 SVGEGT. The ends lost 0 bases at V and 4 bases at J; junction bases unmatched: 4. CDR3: CASSYSERGEYEQYV. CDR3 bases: TGTGCCAGCAGTTACTCCGAGCGGGGGGAGTACGAGCAGTACGTC.

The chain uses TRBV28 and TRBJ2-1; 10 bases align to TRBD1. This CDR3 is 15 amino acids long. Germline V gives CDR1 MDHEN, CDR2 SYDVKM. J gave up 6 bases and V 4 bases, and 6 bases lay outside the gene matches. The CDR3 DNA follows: TGTGCCAGCAGTTCCGGACAGGGGGGGGCCAATGAGCAGTTCTTC. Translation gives CASSSGQGGANEQFF.

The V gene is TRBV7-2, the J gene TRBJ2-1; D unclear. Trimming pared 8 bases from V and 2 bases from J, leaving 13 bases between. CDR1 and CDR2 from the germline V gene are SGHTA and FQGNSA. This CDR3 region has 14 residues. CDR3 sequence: CASSPERAYNEQFF. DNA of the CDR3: TGTGCCAGCTCCCCGGAGAGAGCCTACAATGAGCAGTTCTTC.

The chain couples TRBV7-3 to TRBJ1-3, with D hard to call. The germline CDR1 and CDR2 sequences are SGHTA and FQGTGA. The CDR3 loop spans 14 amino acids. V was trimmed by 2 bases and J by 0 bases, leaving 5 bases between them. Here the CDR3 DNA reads TGTGCCAGCAGCTTAGGGCCCTCTGGAAACACCATATATTTT. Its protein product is CASSLGPSGNTIYF.

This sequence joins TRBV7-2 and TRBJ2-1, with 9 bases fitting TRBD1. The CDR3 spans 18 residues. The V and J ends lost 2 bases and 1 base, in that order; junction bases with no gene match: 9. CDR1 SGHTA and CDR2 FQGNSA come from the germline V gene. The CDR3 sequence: CASSLHTGGSLSYNEQFF. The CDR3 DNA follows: TGTGCCAGCAGCTTACATACAGGGGGCTCTTTATCCTACAATGAGCAGTTCTTC.

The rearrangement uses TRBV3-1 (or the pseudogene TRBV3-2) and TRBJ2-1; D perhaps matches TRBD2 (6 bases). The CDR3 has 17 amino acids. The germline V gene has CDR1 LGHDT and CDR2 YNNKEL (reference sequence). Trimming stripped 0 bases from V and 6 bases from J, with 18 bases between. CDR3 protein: CASSQDRLGTFSNEQFF. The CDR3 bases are TGTGCCAGCAGCCAAGATCGACTAGGAACTTTTTCCAATGAGCAGTTCTTC.

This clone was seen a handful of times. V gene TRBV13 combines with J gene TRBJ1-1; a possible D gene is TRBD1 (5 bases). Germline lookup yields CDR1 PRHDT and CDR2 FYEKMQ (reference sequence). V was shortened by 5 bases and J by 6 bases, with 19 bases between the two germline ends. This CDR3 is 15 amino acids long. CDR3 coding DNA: TGTGCCAGCAGCCTCTTAAGGAGGGGAGGCGCTGAAGCTTTCTTT. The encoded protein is CASSLLRRGGAEAFF.